This T cell receptor (beta chain) derives from a study of blood T cell repertoires in COVID-19. Study-level background: PBMCs, B-cell-depleted T cells, or T cells were the source of the cDNA or gDNA that made up the material.

The germline V and J ends were trimmed by 3 bases and 3 bases, with 9 bases remaining between them. The CDR3 extends over 13 amino acids. Recovered status in Cohort 3 required two negative PCRs, clearance, or symptom resolution. Original data processing: Scientists estimated how many nucleated cells there were by amplifying reference gene primers. Sequencing used immunoSEQ multiplex PCR; TCRdb keeps in-frame clones, though not all of them. V, J and clone size derive from that table, while D and trimming were established from the DNA sequence. The table lists some 270,000 clones, around 90% of them singletons, with about 1.7% in the top ten.

The sequence came from a woman between 35 and 50 years old who had recovered from COVID-19. Specimen: PBMCs or T cells enriched from blood (not recorded which). J is TRBJ2-7 and V is TRBV12-3 or TRBV12-4, with D maybe TRBD1 (6 bases). CDR3 DNA sequence: TGTGCCAGCAGTTTTGGGGGCCGCTACGAGCAGTACTTC. Its protein product is CASSFGGRYEQYF.